This TCR beta chain originates from a study of blood T cell repertoires in COVID-19. Study background: The United States, Italy and Spain provided the acute and convalescent COVID-19 samples. T cells, B-cell-depleted T cells, or PBMCs supplied cDNA or gDNA.

Original methodology: Amplification from reference gene primers served as the basis for estimated nucleated cell counts. TCRdb's copy holds only in-frame clones and misses some; the assay was immunoSEQ multiplex PCR. The V and J calls and clone size are taken from that table; D and trimming were inferred from the DNA. The profile shows tens of thousands of clones, about 88% of them singletons. Looked up from germline, CDR1 is SGHAT and CDR2 is FQNNGV. V dropped 4 bases and J dropped 6; count of bases not matched to a gene: 4. The CDR3 is 14 amino acids. V is TRBV11-2 and J is TRBJ2-2; 8 nucleotides line up with TRBD1. What was sequenced was peripheral blood. This receptor was obtained from a man aged 55 to 70 with acute or convalescent COVID-19. The CDR3 DNA follows: TGTGCCAGCAGCTGGGGACAGGTTCCCGGGGAGCTGTTTTTT. It specifies CASSWGQVPGELFF.